Reported below is one TCR beta chain. This sample is part of a study of blood T cell repertoires in COVID-19. Study summary: The United States, Italy and Spain supplied acute and convalescent COVID-19 samples. Sources were T cells, B-cell-depleted T cells, or PBMCs; the material itself was cDNA or gDNA.

CDR1 and CDR2 from the germline V gene are KGHDR and SFDVKD. The CDR3 runs to 17 residues. Trimming pared 3 bases from V and 4 bases from J, leaving 19 bases between. Per the original data handling: Quantification of nucleated cells was approximated via reference gene primer amplification. Using immunoSEQ multiplex PCR, the repertoire was profiled, and TCRdb retains in-frame clones only, with some absent. D and trimming were read from the DNA, whereas the V and J calls and clone size are those reported in that table. The sample gives fewer than 500,000 clones, roughly 90% of which show up once; about 0.91% is in the top ten.

The clonotype was recovered from a man aged 18 to 29 with COVID-19, enrolled during active disease. The gene calls are TRBV24-1 and TRBJ2-3; the D gene is possibly TRBD2 (5 bases). Material for sequencing was peripheral blood. In DNA, the CDR3 is TGTGCCACCAGTGATCCGCGGACTGGTACTATCGCAGATACGCAGTATTTT. Its translation: CATSDPRTGTIADTQYF.